What follows are 15 T cell receptor beta chains derived from one specimen sequenced in a study of PD-1 blockade in classical Hodgkin lymphoma. The method was immunoSEQ multiplex PCR; TCRdb's version includes in-frame clones alone and lacks a portion of them. Among approximately 6,700 clones, roughly three quarters were seen once, and the ten largest hold 30% to 40%. Each patient experienced a relapse that followed autologous stem cell transplantation, and brentuximab vedotin exposure varied. The source material was peripheral blood mononuclear cells (PBMCs), sampled before the second cycle of nivolumab. These receptors were obtained from a human donor with classical Hodgkin lymphoma.

The DNA for the CDR3 is TGCGCCAGCAGCGTGTCGACAGGACAAAGCACAGATACGCAGTATTTT. It is translated as CASSVSTGQSTDTQYF. The chain is built from TRBV5-1 and TRBJ2-3; maybe TRBD1 (6 bases). This CDR3 contains 16 residues. CDR1 is SGHRS and CDR2 is YFSETQ in the germline V gene. V was clipped by 4 bases and J by 0 bases, with 15 bases between them.

The V call is TRBV5-4, the J call TRBJ2-5, with D unclear. The germline V gene has CDR1 SGHNT and CDR2 YYREEE (reference sequence). This CDR3 region has 12 residues. V shed 3 bases and J shed 6 bases, with 9 bases lying between them. The CDR3 nucleotides are TGTGCCAGCAGCTCGGCCTTGAAGACCCAGTACTTC. This encodes CASSSALKTQYF.

This sequence joins TRBV4-2 and TRBJ2-1; perhaps TRBD2 as D (6 bases). Germline assignment: CDR1 LGHNA and CDR2 YNFKEQ. V was trimmed by 0 bases and J by 5 bases, leaving 17 bases between them. The CDR3 spans 17 residues. In nucleotides, the CDR3 is TGTGCCAGCAGCCAAGATGTTCCGGGAGATTCGAACAATGAGCAGTTCTTC. Its protein product is CASSQDVPGDSNNEQFF.

V is TRBV5-6 and J is TRBJ1-2; D remains unclear. The CDR3 is 14 residues long. Trimming took 0 bases from V and 3 from J, leaving 9 bases between them. Per the germline V gene, CDR1 is SGHDT and CDR2 is YYEEEE. CDR3 sequence (DNA): TGTGCCAGCAGCTTGGGGGCTGGGGACTATGGCTACACCTTC. Protein: CASSLGAGDYGYTF. The variable domain in full, completed from reference TRBV5-6 and TRBJ1-2, reads DAGVTQSPTHLIKTRGQQVTLRCSPKSGHDTVSWYQQALGQGPQFIFQYYEEEERQRGNFPDRFSGHQFPNYSSELNVNALLLGDSALYLCASSLGAGDYGYTFGSGTRLTVV.

V is TRBV27 and J is TRBJ2-1; TRBD2 aligns across 10 bases. Per the germline V gene, CDR1 is MNHEY and CDR2 is SMNVEV (reference sequence). The CDR3 covers 15 residues. The trim removed 3 bases at V and 8 bases at J, leaving 7 bases unmatched. The chain's CDR3 is CASSFRLAGVHEQFF. CDR3 bases: TGTGCCAGCAGTTTTCGGCTAGCGGGAGTTCATGAGCAGTTCTTC.

This clone was counted a single time. The chain employs TRBV5-1 and TRBJ2-1, with D uncertain. The CDR3 spans 14 residues. In germline, CDR1 is SGHRS, CDR2 YFSETQ. V dropped 0 bases and J dropped 4 bases, with 8 bases sitting between them. The CDR3 DNA reads as TGCGCCAGCAGCTTGGGCCTTATTTACAATGAGCAGTTCTTC. This encodes CASSLGLIYNEQFF.

This clone occurred a few times. This chain links TRBV30 with TRBJ2-7; the match to TRBD2 covers 12 bases. V lost 3 bases and J lost 3; bases outside the gene matches: 3. The CDR3 runs to 14 residues. Germline V CDR1 and CDR2: GTSNPN, SVGIG (reference sequence). The CDR3, as DNA: TGTGCCTGGAGCCGGACTAGCGGGATCTACGAGCAGTACTTC. It specifies CAWSRTSGIYEQYF.

Worth noting for this clone: At one boundary the junction diverges from the germline segment, which might be a read error. The rearrangement uses TRBV7-7 and TRBJ2-1; possibly TRBD2 for D (5 bases). The CDR3 covers 16 residues. CDR1 and CDR2 (germline): SSHAT, FNYEAQ (reference sequence). DNA of the CDR3: TGTGCTAGCACTTCGGGGATGGAACATTCCTACAATGAGCAGTTCTTC. Protein sequence: CASTSGMEHSYNEQFF. Based on the CDR3 plus reference TRBV7-7 and TRBJ2-1, the full variable domain is GAGVSQSPRYKVTKRGQDVTLRCDPISSHATLYWYQQALGQGPEFLTYFNYEAQPDKSGLPSDRFSAERPEGSISTLTIQRTEQRDSAMYRCASTSGMEHSYNEQFFGPGTRLTVL.

The chain combines TRBV29-1 with TRBJ1-4; D possibly corresponds to TRBD1 (6 bases). Trimming took 6 bases from V and 0 from J, leaving 20 bases between them. Looked up from germline, CDR1 is SQVTM and CDR2 is ANQGSEA. The CDR3 runs 17 residues. The CDR3 loop is CSVTPPGTTATNEKLFF. Written as DNA, the CDR3 is TGCAGCGTAACCCCCCCCGGGACAACAGCAACTAATGAAAAACTGTTTTTT.

The chain links TRBV29-1 to TRBJ2-1; D remains unclear. Germline values: CDR1 SQVTM, CDR2 ANQGSEA. This CDR3 contains 14 residues. The ends were cut back, 7 bases at V and 3 bases at J, with 16 bases in the middle. In nucleotides, the CDR3 is TGCAGCGGTGTGGGCAGGAAGTTCTACAATGAGCAGTTCTTC. Amino acid sequence: CSGVGRKFYNEQFF.

The genes are TRBV30 and TRBJ1-2; D not certain. The CDR3 contains 14 residues. V was pared by 0 bases and J by 2 bases, with 10 bases between. Germline V gene lookup returns CDR1 GTSNPN and CDR2 SVGIG (reference sequence). CDR3 in amino acids: CAWSVRMGNYGYTF. The CDR3 DNA reads TGTGCCTGGAGTGTACGAATGGGGAACTATGGCTACACCTTC.

The genes are TRBV7-8 and TRBJ1-5, with a tentative D call TRBD1 (5 bases). The CDR3 spans 17 residues. Germline V gene lookup returns CDR1 SGHVS and CDR2 FQNEAQ. Trimming removed 5 bases from V and 2 bases from J, with 19 bases in between. CDR3 coding DNA: TGTGCCAGCAGCCCAAGGGGCGGCAGGGCAGGCAATCAGCCCCAGCATTTT. It yields the protein CASSPRGGRAGNQPQHF.

This clone was detected only once. The V and J genes are TRBV28 and TRBJ2-2; D tentatively reads TRBD1 or TRBD2 (5 bases each). Germline V CDR1 and CDR2: MDHEN, SYDVKM. The ends were cut back, 2 bases at V and 5 bases at J, with 18 bases in the middle. The CDR3 spans 17 residues. CDR3 in DNA: TGTGCCAGCAGTTTAGACAGTTCCCGAGGGTTGACCGGGGAGCTGTTTTTT. Its translation: CASSLDSSRGLTGELFF. Complete variable domain (other parts from reference TRBV28 and TRBJ2-2): DVKVTQSSRYLVKRTGEKVFLECVQDMDHENMFWYRQDPGLGLRLIYFSYDVKMKEKGDIPEGYSVSREKKERFSLILESASTNQTSMYLCASSLDSSRGLTGELFFGEGSRLTVL.

The genes are TRBV4-2 and TRBJ2-7; D is possibly TRBD1 (7 bases). This CDR3 is built from 15 residues. Trimming left V 4 bases short and J 3 bases short, with 16 bases between. Germline V gene data show CDR1 as LGHNA and CDR2 as YNFKEQ. The CDR3 reads CASSRTRDSSYEQYF. The DNA for the CDR3 is TGTGCCAGCAGCCGGACGCGGGACAGTAGCTACGAGCAGTACTTC.

The chain couples TRBV5-1 to TRBJ1-2, with 8 nucleotides matching TRBD1. CDR3 length equals 17 residues. From germline, CDR1 is SGHRS and CDR2 YFSETQ. J gave up 0 bases and V 0 bases, and 7 bases lay outside the gene matches. CDR3 residues: CASSLDPRQGTNYGYTF. The CDR3 coding sequence is TGCGCCAGCAGCTTGGACCCTAGACAGGGGACTAACTATGGCTACACCTTC. Full variable domain (outside the CDR3, taken from reference TRBV5-1 and TRBJ1-2): KAGVTQTPRYLIKTRGQQVTLSCSPISGHRSVSWYQQTPGQGLQFLFEYFSETQRNKGNFPGRFSGRQFSNSRSEMNVSTLELGDSALYLCASSLDPRQGTNYGYTFGSGTRLTVV.